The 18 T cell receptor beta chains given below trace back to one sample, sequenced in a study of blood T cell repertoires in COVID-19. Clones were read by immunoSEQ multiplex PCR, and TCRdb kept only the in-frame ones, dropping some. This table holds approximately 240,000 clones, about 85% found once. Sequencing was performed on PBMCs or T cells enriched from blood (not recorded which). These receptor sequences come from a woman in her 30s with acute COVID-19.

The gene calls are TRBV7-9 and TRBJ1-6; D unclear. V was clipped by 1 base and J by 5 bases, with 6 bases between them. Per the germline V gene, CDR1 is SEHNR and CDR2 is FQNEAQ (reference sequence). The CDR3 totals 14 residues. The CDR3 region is CASSLGADNSPLHF. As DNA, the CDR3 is TGTGCCAGCAGCTTAGGGGCAGATAATTCACCCCTCCACTTT.

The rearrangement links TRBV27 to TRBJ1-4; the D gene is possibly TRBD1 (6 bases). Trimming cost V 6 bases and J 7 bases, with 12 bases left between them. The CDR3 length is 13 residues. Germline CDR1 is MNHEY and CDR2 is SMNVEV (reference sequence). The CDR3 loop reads CASSWGGREKLFF. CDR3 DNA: TGTGCCAGCAGCTGGGGGGGCCGTGAAAAACTGTTTTTT.

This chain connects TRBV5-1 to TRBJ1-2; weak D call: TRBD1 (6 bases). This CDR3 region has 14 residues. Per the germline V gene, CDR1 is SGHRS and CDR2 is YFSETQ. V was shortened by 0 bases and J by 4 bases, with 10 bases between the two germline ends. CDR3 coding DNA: TGCGCCAGCAGCTTGGCCATGGACAGCTATGGCTACACCTTC. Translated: CASSLAMDSYGYTF.

The CDR3 region is CASSAQRGGQYEQYF. The CDR3 DNA follows: TGTGCCAGCAGTGCCCAGCGCGGGGGTCAATACGAGCAGTACTTC. J is TRBJ2-7 and V is TRBV2; 7 bases are shared with TRBD2. The CDR3 covers 15 residues. The germline CDR1 and CDR2 sequences are SNHLY and FYNNEI. J lost 4 bases, V lost 4 bases, and 10 bases had no gene match.

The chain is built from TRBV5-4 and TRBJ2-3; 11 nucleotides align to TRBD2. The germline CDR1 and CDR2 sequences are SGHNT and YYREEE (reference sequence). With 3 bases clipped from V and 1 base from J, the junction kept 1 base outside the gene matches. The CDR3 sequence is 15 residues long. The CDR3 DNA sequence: TGTGCCAGCAGCTCGGGACTAGCGGGCACAGATACGCAGTATTTT. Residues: CASSSGLAGTDTQYF.

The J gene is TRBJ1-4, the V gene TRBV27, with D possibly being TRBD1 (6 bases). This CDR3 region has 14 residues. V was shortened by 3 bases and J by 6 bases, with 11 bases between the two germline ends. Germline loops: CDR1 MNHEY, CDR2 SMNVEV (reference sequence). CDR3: CASSFRQGYEKLFF. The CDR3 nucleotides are TGTGCCAGCAGTTTCCGCCAGGGGTATGAAAAACTGTTTTTT.

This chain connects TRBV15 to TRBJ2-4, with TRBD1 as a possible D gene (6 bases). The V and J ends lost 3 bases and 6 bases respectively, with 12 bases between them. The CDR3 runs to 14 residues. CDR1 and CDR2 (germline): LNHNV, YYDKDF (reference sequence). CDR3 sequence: CATSSLQGTNIQYF. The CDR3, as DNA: TGTGCCACCAGCAGTCTACAGGGTACAAACATTCAGTACTTC.

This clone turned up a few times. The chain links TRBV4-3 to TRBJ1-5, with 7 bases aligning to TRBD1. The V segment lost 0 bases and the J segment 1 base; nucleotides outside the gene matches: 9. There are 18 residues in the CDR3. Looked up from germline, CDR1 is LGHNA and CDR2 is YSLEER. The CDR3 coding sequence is TGCGCCAGCAGCCAAGATCTAAGGGGGCTAAGGAGCAATCAGCCCCAGCATTTT. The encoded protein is CASSQDLRGLRSNQPQHF.

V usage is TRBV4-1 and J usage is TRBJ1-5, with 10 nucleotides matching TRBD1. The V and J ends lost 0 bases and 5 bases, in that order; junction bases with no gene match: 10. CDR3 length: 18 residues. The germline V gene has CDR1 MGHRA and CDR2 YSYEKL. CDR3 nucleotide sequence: TGCGCCAGCAGCCAAGATATACAGGTGGACAGGGGGGATCAGCCCCAGCATTTT. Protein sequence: CASSQDIQVDRGDQPQHF.

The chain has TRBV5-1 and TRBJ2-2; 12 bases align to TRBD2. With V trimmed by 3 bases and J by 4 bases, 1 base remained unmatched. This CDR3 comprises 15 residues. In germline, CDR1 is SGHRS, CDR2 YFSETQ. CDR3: CASSSTSGGTGELFF. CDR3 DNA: TGCGCCAGCAGCTCGACTAGCGGGGGCACCGGGGAGCTGTTTTTT.

The CDR3 protein is CASSGQRFTEAFF. The DNA for the CDR3 is TGTGCCAGTAGTGGGCAGAGATTCACTGAAGCTTTCTTT. This chain connects TRBV19 to TRBJ1-1; no clear D. Trimming pared 5 bases from V and 4 bases from J, leaving 11 bases between. The germline gives CDR1 LNHDA, CDR2 SQIVND (reference sequence). CDR3 length: 13 residues.

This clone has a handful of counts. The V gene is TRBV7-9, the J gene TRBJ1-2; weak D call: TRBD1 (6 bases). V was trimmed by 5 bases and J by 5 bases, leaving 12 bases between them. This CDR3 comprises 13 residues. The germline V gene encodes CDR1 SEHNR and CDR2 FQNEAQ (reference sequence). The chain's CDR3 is CASSRDTGYGYTF. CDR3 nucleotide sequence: TGTGCCAGCAGCCGGGACACTGGATATGGCTACACCTTC.

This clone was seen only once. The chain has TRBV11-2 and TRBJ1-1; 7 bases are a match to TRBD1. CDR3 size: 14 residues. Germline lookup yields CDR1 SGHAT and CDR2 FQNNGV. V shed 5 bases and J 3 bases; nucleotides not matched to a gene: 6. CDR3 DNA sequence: TGTGCCAGCAGCCCAGAGACAGGGTACACTGAAGCTTTCTTT. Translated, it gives CASSPETGYTEAFF. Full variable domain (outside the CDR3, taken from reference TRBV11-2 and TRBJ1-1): EAGVAQSPRYKIIEKRQSVAFWCNPISGHATLYWYQQILGQGPKLLIQFQNNGVVDDSQLPKDRFSAERLKGVDSTLKIQPAKLEDSAVYLCASSPETGYTEAFFGQGTRLTVV.

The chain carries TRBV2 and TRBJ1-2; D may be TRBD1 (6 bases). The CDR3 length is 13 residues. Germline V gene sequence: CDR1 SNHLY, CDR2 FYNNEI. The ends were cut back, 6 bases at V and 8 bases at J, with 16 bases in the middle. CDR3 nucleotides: TGTGCCAGCAGATCCAGGGGTGGTGACGGCTACACCTTC. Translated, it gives CASRSRGGDGYTF.

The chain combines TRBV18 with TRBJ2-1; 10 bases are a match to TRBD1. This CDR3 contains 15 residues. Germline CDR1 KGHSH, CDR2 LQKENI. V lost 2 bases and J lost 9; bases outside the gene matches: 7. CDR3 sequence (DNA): TGTGCCAGCTCACCAGGGGACAGGGGTAGGGGTGAGCAGTTCTTC. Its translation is CASSPGDRGRGEQFF.

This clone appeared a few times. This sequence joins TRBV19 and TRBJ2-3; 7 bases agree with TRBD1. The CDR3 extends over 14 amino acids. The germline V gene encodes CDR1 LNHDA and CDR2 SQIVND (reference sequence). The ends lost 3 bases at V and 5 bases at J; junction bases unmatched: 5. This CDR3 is CASSMGQSVDTQYF. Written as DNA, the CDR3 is TGTGCCAGTAGTATGGGACAGAGTGTAGATACGCAGTATTTT.

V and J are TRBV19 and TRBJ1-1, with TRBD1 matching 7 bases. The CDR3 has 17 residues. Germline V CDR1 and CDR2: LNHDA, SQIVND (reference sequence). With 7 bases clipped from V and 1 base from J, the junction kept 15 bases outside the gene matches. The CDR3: CASNVGGRGGWNTEAFF. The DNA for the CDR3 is TGTGCCAGTAACGTAGGGGGCAGGGGAGGCTGGAACACTGAAGCTTTCTTT.

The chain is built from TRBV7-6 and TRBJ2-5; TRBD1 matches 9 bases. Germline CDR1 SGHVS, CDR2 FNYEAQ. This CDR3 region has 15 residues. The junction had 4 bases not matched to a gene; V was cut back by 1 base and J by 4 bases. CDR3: CASSLGNRGPETQYF. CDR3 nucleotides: TGTGCCAGCAGCTTAGGAAACAGGGGGCCAGAGACCCAGTACTTC. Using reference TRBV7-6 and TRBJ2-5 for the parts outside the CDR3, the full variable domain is GAGVSQSPRYKVTKRGQDVALRCDPISGHVSLYWYRQALGQGPEFLTYFNYEAQQDKSGLPNDRFSAERPEGSISTLTIQRTEQRDSAMYRCASSLGNRGPETQYFGPGTRLLVL.